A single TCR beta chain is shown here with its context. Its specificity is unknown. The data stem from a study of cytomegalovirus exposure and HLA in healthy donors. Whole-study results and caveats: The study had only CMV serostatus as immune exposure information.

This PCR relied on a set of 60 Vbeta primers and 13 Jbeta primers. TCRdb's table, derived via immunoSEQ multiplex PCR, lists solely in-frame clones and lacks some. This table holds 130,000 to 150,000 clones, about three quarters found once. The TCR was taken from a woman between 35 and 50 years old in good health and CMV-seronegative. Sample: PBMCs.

The DNA for the CDR3 is TGTGCCAGCAGCCAGGGTGGGGGGAACTCCTACAATGAGCAGTTCTTC. This translates into CASSQGGGNSYNEQFF. The chain has TRBV7-8 and TRBJ2-1, with D perhaps matching TRBD2 (6 bases). V was trimmed by 5 bases and J by 0 bases, leaving 14 bases between them. Looked up from germline, CDR1 is SGHVS and CDR2 is FQNEAQ. The CDR3 is 16 amino acids.